The entry below gives a single TCR beta chain sequence along with its context. This table comes from immunoSEQ multiplex PCR, and its TCRdb copy is limited to in-frame clones, with some not included. Of more than 90,000 clones listed, roughly 95% were seen once; the top ten hold approximately 0.22%. This sample stems from a study of technical replicates of blood from four donors. V lost 2 bases and J 5 bases, leaving 5 bases between the germline ends. Germline V gives CDR1 LNHDA, CDR2 SQIVND (reference sequence). The CDR3 is 12 residues long. The chain employs TRBV19 and TRBJ2-3; D not certain. Sequencing was done on a sample of T cells isolated from PBMCs. The source of this sequence is a human donor in good health. CDR3 sequence: CASSIYRDTQYF. Here the CDR3 DNA reads TGTGCCAGTAGTATATACAGAGATACGCAGTATTTT.